The rows below give T cell receptor beta chains drawn from one sample of a study of OX40 agonist ivuxolimab in advanced cancers. Sequencing was performed with immunoSEQ multiplex PCR; in TCRdb, only in-frame clones are kept and a portion is missing. The sample consists of approximately 160,000 clones, 90% to 95% of them appearing once. The material sequenced was CD4+ or CD8+ T cells sorted from blood, taken in a trial of the OX40 agonist ivuxolimab. The receptors originated from an adult with an advanced solid tumor such as melanoma, head and neck, liver or kidney cancer. Each CDR3 is given with its conserved first and last residue. The D gene is left open where the match is weak. Size is omitted from some rows. Given values are once, few, many or a class for expanded clones.

>TRBJ2-3|TRBD1|TRBV19|.
TGTGCCAGTAGTTCGCGACAGGGGGTAGATACGCAGTATTTT
CASSSRQGVDTQYF
>TRBJ1-5|.|TRBV7-2|.
TGTGCCAGCATCCTTGACAGCCATAGCAATCAGCCCCAGCATTTT
CASILDSHSNQPQHF
>TRBJ1-3|.|TRBV5-1|.
TGCGCCAGCAGCTCTTCGACGGGCGCCTCTGGAAACACCATATATTTT
CASSSSTGASGNTIYF
>TRBJ1-2|TRBD1|TRBV2|.
TGTGCCAGCAGGGCAGACAGGGGGCTAGGCTACACCTTC
CASRADRGLGYTF
>TRBJ2-3|.|TRBV29-1|.
TGCAGCGGATGGACCGGGACGACCACAGATACGCAGTATTTT
CSGWTGTTTDTQYF
>TRBJ2-2|.|TRBV27|.
TGTGCCAGCAGTCCCGCGGGGACGAACACCGGGGAGCTGTTTTTT
CASSPAGTNTGELFF
>TRBJ2-1|.|TRBV4-3|once
TGCGCCAGCAGCCAAGGCGGGGCCTCCTACAATGAGCAGTTCTTC
CASSQGGASYNEQFF
>TRBJ2-7|.|TRBV5-4|.
TGTGCCAGCAGCTTGGCTGGGGGGCTCTCCTACGAGCAGTACTTC
CASSLAGGLSYEQYF
>TRBJ1-2|.|TRBV11-2|.
TGTGCCAGCAGCACCAGCGCCGGGAATGCCGGCTACACCTTC
CASSTSAGNAGYTF
>TRBJ1-2|.|TRBV6-6|.
TGTGCCAGCACTCCCACCCAGGGTTTGAACTATGGCTACACCTTC
CASTPTQGLNYGYTF
>TRBJ1-2|.|TRBV6-5|.
TGTGCCAGCACCCGGGGGGGGAAGACTAACTATGGCTACACCTTC
CASTRGGKTNYGYTF
>TRBJ1-6|TRBD1|TRBV6-6|.
TGTGCCAGCAGACCTGGGACAGGTCCTAATTCACCCCTCCACTTT
CASRPGTGPNSPLHF
>TRBJ1-1|.|TRBV29-1|.
TGCAGCGTCGAGGAGGTTACTGAAGCTTTCTTT
CSVEEVTEAFF
>TRBJ1-2|TRBD1|TRBV19|.
TGTGCCAGTACCTCAGGACAGGCCCCCCTCTATGGCTACACCTTC
CASTSGQAPLYGYTF
>TRBJ1-2|.|TRBV6-5|.
TGTGCCAGCAGTGAAGGGAGGTTCTATGGCTACACCTTC
CASSEGRFYGYTF
>TRBJ1-5|.|TRBV13|.
TGTGCCAGCAGCCTAGGATGGGGTGATCAGCCCCAGCATTTT
CASSLGWGDQPQHF
>TRBJ1-1|.|TRBV5-1|.
TGCGCCAGCAGCTCCGGGACTTTGAACACTGAAGCTTTCTTT
CASSSGTLNTEAFF
>TRBJ1-1|.|TRBV18|.
TGTGCCAGCTCACCACAGCGTTCTGCCCTTAGGGGAGTGAACACTGAAGCTTTCTTT
CASSPQRSALRGVNTEAFF